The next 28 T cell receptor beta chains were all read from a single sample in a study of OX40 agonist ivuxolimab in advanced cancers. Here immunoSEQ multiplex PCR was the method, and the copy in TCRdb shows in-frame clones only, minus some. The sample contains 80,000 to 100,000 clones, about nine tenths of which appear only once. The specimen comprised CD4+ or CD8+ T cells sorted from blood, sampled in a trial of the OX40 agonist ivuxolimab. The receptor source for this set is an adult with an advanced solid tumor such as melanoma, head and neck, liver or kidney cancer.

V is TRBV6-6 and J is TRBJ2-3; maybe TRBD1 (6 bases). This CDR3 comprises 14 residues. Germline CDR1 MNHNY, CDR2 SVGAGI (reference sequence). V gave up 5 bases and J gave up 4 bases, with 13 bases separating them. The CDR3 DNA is TGTGCCAGCAGTCCACCGGGACATTCAGATACGCAGTATTTT. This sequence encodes CASSPPGHSDTQYF.

The CDR3 region is CASSQGLAEETQYF. The CDR3 nucleotides read TGCGCCAGCAGCCAGGGACTAGCGGAAGAGACCCAGTACTTC. The chain carries TRBV5-1 and TRBJ2-5; TRBD2 aligns across 11 bases. With 4 bases clipped from V and 3 bases from J, the junction kept 2 bases outside the gene matches. Germline V lookup: CDR1 SGHRS, CDR2 YFSETQ. The CDR3 extends over 14 amino acids.

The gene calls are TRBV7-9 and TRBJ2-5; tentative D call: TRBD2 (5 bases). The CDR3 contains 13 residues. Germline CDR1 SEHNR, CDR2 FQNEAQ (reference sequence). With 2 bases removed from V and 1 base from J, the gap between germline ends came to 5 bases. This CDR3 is CASSLRGQETQYF. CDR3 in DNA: TGTGCCAGCAGCTTACGGGGCCAAGAGACCCAGTACTTC.

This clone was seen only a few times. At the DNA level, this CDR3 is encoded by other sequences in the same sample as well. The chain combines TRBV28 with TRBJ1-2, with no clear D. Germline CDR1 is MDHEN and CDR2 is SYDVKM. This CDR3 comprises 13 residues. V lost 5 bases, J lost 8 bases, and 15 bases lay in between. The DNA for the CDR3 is TGTGCCAGCAGTGAGTACAACTCGCGCGGCTACACCTTC. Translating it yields CASSEYNSRGYTF.

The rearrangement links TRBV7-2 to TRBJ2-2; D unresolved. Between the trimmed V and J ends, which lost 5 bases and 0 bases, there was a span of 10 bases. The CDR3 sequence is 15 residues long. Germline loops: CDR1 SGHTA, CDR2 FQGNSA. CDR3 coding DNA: TGTGCCAGCAGCCTGCAAGTAACGAACACCGGGGAGCTGTTTTTT. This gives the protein CASSLQVTNTGELFF.

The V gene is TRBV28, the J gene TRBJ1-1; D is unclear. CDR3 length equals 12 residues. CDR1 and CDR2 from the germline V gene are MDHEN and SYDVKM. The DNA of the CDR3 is TGTGCGAGCGAGGCATCGAACACTGAAGCTTTCTTT. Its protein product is CASEASNTEAFF.

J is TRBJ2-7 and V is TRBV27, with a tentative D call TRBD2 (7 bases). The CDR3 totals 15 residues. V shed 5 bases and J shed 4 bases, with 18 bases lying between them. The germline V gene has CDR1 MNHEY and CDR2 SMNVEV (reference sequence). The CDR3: CASSPLGGGAYEQYF. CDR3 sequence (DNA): TGTGCCAGCAGTCCCCTGGGGGGGGGCGCGTACGAGCAGTACTTC.

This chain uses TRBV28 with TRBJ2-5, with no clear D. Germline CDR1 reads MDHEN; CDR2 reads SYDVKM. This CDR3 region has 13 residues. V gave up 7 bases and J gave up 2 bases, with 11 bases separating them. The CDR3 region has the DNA TGTGCCAGCAATCCTTCGGGTCAAGAGACCCAGTACTTC. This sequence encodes CASNPSGQETQYF.

CDR3 loop: CASSWGLGSYNEQFF. The CDR3 DNA follows: TGTGCCAGCAGTTGGGGACTAGGGTCCTACAATGAGCAGTTCTTC. This chain links TRBV5-5 with TRBJ2-1; 8 nucleotides line up with TRBD2. The CDR3 spans 15 residues. Unmatched junction bases numbered 5, after V lost 5 bases and J lost 1 base. Germline CDR1 reads SGHKS; CDR2 reads YYEKEE (reference sequence).

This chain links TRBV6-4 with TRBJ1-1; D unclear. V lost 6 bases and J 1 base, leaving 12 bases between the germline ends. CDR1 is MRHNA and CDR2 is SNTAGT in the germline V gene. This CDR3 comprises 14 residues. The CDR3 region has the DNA TGTGCCAGCAGCCTCTACGGGGAGAACACTGAAGCTTTCTTT. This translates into CASSLYGENTEAFF.

DNA of the CDR3: TGCGCCAGCAGCTTGGGACAGGGGGCGAGTGGCTACACCTTC. Translated: CASSLGQGASGYTF. V is TRBV5-1 and J is TRBJ1-2, with TRBD1 identical over 10 bases. The CDR3 runs 14 residues. From germline, CDR1 is SGHRS and CDR2 YFSETQ. With V trimmed by 0 bases and J by 7 bases, 3 bases remained unmatched.

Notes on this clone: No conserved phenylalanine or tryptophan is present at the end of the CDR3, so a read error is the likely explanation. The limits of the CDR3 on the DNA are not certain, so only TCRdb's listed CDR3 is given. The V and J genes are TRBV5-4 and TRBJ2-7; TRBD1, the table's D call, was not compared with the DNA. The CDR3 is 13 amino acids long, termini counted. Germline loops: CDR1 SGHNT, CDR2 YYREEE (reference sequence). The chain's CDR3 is CASSRQGANSYSL.

The CDR3 is CASRRADRMDGELFF. In DNA form, the CDR3 reads TGTGCCAGCAGACGGGCGGACAGGATGGACGGGGAGCTGTTTTTT. This chain links TRBV27 with TRBJ2-2, with 7 bases fitting TRBD1. The CDR3 has 15 residues. J was trimmed by 7 bases and V by 6 bases; bases with no gene match: 11. In germline, CDR1 is MNHEY, CDR2 SMNVEV (reference sequence).

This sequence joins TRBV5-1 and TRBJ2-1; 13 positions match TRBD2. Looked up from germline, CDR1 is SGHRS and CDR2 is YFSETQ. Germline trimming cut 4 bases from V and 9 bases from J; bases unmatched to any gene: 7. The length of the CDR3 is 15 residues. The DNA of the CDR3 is TGCGCCAGCAGCACGACTAGCGGGAGGAATGGTGAGCAGTTCTTC. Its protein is CASSTTSGRNGEQFF.

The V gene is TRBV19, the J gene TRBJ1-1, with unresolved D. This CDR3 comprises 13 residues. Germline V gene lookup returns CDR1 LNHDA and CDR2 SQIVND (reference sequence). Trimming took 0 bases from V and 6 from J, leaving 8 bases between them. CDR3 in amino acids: CASSIDRGSEAFF. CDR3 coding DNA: TGTGCCAGTAGTATAGATCGAGGGTCTGAAGCTTTCTTT.

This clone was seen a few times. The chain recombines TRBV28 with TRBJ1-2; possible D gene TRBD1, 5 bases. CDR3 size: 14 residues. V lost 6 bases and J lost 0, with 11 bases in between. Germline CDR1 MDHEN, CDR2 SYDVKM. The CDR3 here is CASRSGGANYGYTF. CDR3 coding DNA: TGTGCCAGCAGATCTGGGGGGGCTAACTATGGCTACACCTTC.

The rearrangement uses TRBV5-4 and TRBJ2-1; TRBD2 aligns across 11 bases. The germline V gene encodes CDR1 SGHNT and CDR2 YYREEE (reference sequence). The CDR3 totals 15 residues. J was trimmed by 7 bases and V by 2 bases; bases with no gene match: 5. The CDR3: CASSFRLAGQNEQFF. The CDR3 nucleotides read TGTGCCAGCAGCTTTCGACTAGCGGGACAGAATGAGCAGTTCTTC.

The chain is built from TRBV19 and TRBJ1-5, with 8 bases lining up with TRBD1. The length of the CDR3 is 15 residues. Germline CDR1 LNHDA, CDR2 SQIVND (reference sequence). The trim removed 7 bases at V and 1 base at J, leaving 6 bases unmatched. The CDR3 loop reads CASIDGQGSNQPQHF. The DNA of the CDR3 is TGTGCCAGTATCGACGGACAGGGAAGCAATCAGCCCCAGCATTTT.

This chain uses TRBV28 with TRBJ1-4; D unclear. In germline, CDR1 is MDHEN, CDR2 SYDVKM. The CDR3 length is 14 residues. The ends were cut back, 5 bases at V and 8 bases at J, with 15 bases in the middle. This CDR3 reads CASSGPGREEKLFF. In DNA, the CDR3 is TGTGCCAGCAGTGGACCCGGTCGAGAAGAAAAACTGTTTTTT.

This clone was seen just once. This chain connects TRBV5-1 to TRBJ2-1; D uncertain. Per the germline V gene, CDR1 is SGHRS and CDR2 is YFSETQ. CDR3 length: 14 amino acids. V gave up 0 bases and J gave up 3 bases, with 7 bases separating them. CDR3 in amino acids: CASSLVSNYNEQFF. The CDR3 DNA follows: TGCGCCAGCAGCTTGGTATCGAACTACAATGAGCAGTTCTTC.

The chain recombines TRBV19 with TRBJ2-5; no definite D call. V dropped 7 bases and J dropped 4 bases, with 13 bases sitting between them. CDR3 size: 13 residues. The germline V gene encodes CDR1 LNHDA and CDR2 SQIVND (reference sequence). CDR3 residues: CASTNHEGETQYF. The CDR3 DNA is TGTGCCAGTACTAATCATGAAGGAGAGACCCAGTACTTC.

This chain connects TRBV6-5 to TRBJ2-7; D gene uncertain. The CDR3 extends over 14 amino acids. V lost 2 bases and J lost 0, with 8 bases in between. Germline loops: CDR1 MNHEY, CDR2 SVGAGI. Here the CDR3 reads CASSYMADSYEQYF. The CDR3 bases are TGTGCCAGCAGTTACATGGCAGACTCCTACGAGCAGTACTTC.

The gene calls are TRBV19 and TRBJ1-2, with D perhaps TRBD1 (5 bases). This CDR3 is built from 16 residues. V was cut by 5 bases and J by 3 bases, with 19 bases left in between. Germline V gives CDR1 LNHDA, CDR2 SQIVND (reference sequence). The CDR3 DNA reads TGTGCCAGTAGTCCCTACGGACACCCAAAGGACTATGGCTACACCTTC. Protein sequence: CASSPYGHPKDYGYTF.

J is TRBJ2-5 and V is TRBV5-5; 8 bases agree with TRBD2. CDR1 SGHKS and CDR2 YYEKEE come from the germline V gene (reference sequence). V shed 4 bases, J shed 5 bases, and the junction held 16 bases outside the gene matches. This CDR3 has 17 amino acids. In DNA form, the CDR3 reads TGTGCCAGCAGCCCTGGCACGAGCGGGGGAGGTAGGGAGACCCAGTACTTC. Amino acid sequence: CASSPGTSGGGRETQYF.

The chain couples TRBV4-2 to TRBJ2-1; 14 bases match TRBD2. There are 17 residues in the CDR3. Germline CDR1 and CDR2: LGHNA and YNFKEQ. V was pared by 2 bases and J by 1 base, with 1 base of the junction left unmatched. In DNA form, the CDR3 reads TGTGCCAGCAGCCAACGACTAGCGGGAGGGTCCTACAATGAGCAGTTCTTC. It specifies CASSQRLAGGSYNEQFF.

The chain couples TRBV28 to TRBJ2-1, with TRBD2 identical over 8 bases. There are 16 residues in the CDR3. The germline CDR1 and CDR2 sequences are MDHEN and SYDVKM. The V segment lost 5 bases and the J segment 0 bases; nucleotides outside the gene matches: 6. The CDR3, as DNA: TGTGCCAGCAGTCTCCCTCTAGCGGGCTCCTACAATGAGCAGTTCTTC. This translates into CASSLPLAGSYNEQFF.

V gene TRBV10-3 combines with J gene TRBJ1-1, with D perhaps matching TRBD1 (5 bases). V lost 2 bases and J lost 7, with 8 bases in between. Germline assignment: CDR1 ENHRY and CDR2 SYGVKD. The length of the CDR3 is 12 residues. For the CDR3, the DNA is TGTGCCATCAGTGAGGGGGCTTTTGAAGCTTTCTTT. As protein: CAISEGAFEAFF.

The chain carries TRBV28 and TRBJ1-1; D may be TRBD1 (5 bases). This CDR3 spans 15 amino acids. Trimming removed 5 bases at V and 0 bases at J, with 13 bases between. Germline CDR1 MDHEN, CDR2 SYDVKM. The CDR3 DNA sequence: TGTGCCAGCAGTATTTGGGGACGGATGAACACTGAAGCTTTCTTT. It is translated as CASSIWGRMNTEAFF.